Sequencing of this TCR beta chain was carried out in a study of blood T cells in healthy people across ages. Study summary: Using template switching, researchers captured about one barcoded beta molecule for each two T cells. Study-wide findings and caveats: Unknown donor CMV status possibly confounded expanded clonotype changes. With age, beta diversity per million T cells declined roughly linearly, significantly by 35 to 40.

Combining a sample-barcoded 5' primer with a J-beta primer mix, a second PCR ran for 7 to 11 cycles. MiXCR was run by TCRdb on the 5' RACE reads, yielding one entry per CDR3 protein. The sample yields over 950,000 distinct CDR3 sequences, roughly 47% seen once. Regarding this clonotype: Its antigen remains unidentified.

At least 7 million PBMCs were isolated per sample. The germline CDR1 and CDR2 sequences are SGHRS and YFSETQ. This CDR3 region has 16 residues. The V and J ends lost 2 bases and 2 bases, in that order; junction bases with no gene match: 9. V gene TRBV5-1 combines with J gene TRBJ2-7; TRBD1 matches 8 bases. Source material: blood. This clonotype was sampled from an older woman in good health. CDR3 coding DNA: TGCGCCAGCAGCTTAATTAGCGGACAGGGTACCTACGAGCAGTACTTC. Protein product: CASSLISGQGTYEQYF.